The 7 T cell receptor beta chains presented below share a single source sample, sequenced in a study of blood T cell repertoires in COVID-19. Clones were sequenced by immunoSEQ multiplex PCR, and TCRdb holds only the in-frame ones, with some missing. The sample contains about 180,000 clones, more than 70% of which appear only once. The source material was peripheral blood. Source of these receptors: a person aged 65 to 85 with COVID-19, enrolled during active disease.

This clone was observed once. The J gene is TRBJ2-3, the V gene TRBV9, with 10 bases aligning to TRBD1. This CDR3 comprises 18 residues. The V and J ends lost 2 bases and 1 base, in that order; junction bases with no gene match: 10. From germline, CDR1 is SGDLS and CDR2 YYNGEE. CDR3: CASSVTGGARVGTDTQYF. CDR3 DNA: TGTGCCAGCAGCGTGACAGGGGGCGCGAGGGTTGGCACAGATACGCAGTATTTT.

This chain links TRBV27 with TRBJ2-2, with D uncertain. Trimming shortened V by 4 bases and J by 3 bases, and 9 bases separated the two germline ends. This CDR3 spans 14 amino acids. The germline V gene has CDR1 MNHEY and CDR2 SMNVEV (reference sequence). The CDR3 coding sequence is TGTGCCAGCAGTTCAAAAGCGCACACCGGGGAGCTGTTTTTT. Its translation: CASSSKAHTGELFF.

The V call is TRBV7-2, the J call TRBJ2-6; tentatively, D is TRBD1 (7 bases). CDR1 SGHTA and CDR2 FQGNSA come from the germline V gene. CDR3 length equals 18 residues. V lost 6 bases to trimming and J lost 0 bases, with 18 bases between them. The CDR3 DNA follows: TGTGCCAGCAGACCCGGGGGACAGATCGTCTCTGGGGCCAACGTCCTGACTTTC. Its protein product is CASRPGGQIVSGANVLTF.

This clone has only one observation. In DNA form, the CDR3 reads TGCAGCGTCGCGCCGGGACAGGGAACCTACGAGCAGTACTTC. It codes for CSVAPGQGTYEQYF. The genes are TRBV29-1 and TRBJ2-7; 9 nucleotides match TRBD1. This CDR3 spans 14 amino acids. Trimming took 6 bases from V and 2 from J; bases not matched to a gene: 8. CDR1 and CDR2 (germline): SQVTM, ANQGSEA.

This clone appeared once. This chain connects TRBV19 to TRBJ1-5; D not certain. Germline CDR1 and CDR2: LNHDA and SQIVND (reference sequence). V lost 7 bases and J 0 bases, leaving 16 bases between the germline ends. The CDR3 is made up of 16 amino acids. CDR3 in amino acids: CASTDTLLGSNQPQHF. The CDR3 DNA sequence: TGTGCCAGTACCGACACGTTGTTGGGTAGCAATCAGCCCCAGCATTTT.

Here the CDR3 DNA reads TGTGCCAGCAGCCCCAGGGTTTACACTGAAGCTTTCTTT. It translates to CASSPRVYTEAFF. The chain couples TRBV9 to TRBJ1-1, with D perhaps TRBD1 (5 bases). CDR1 and CDR2 (germline): SGDLS, YYNGEE. The CDR3 runs to 13 residues. The V end was cut by 4 bases, the J end by 3 bases, with 10 bases between.

The rearrangement uses TRBV29-1 and TRBJ2-7; weak D call: TRBD2 (6 bases). Germline V gene sequence: CDR1 SQVTM, CDR2 ANQGSEA. The CDR3 runs 13 residues. The V gene lost 1 base and the J gene lost 6 bases, with 13 bases spanning the gap. The CDR3 DNA follows: TGCAGCGTTGAAGTGGGGGGTAGGTTCGAGCAGTACTTC. It encodes CSVEVGGRFEQYF.